These 6 T cell receptor beta chains originate from one sample sequenced in a study of beta chain features in type 1 diabetes. These receptors lack a known antigen. The whole isolated RNA underwent reverse transcription, so sequencing captured expressed TCRB transcripts. Method: immunoSEQ multiplex PCR; TCRdb's copy keeps in-frame clones and lacks some. The repertoire holds tens of thousands of clones, with roughly 49% as singletons. Study-level results: Moderately but significantly shorter TCRB CDR3s were found in Type 1 diabetes patients in all four CD4+ subsets.

Sequencing was performed on central memory CD4+ T cells from blood. All receptors come from a man under 40 with type 1 diabetes.

With regard to this clone: The same CDR3 can be traced to other DNA sequences in this sample. The chain joins TRBV7-9 to TRBJ1-5; no firm D call. The V gene lost 2 bases and the J gene lost 4 bases, with 6 bases spanning the gap. CDR1 is SEHNR, CDR2 FQNEAQ, per germline (reference sequence). The CDR3 spans 13 residues. The DNA for the CDR3 is TGTGCCAGCAGCTTATCGGGGAATCAGCCCCAGCATTTT. Protein sequence: CASSLSGNQPQHF.

This clone was seen only a few times. The rearrangement uses TRBV27 and TRBJ2-7, with D possibly being TRBD2 (7 bases). The CDR3 contains 15 residues. Trimming removed 4 bases from V and 0 bases from J, with 13 bases in between. The germline CDR1 and CDR2 sequences are MNHEY and SMNVEV (reference sequence). The CDR3 sequence: CASSWGGRSSYEQYF. The CDR3 nucleotides are TGTGCCAGCAGTTGGGGGGGGCGTAGCTCCTACGAGCAGTACTTC.

The chain is built from TRBV7-2 and TRBJ2-1; 9 nucleotides align to TRBD1. The V gene end was trimmed by 5 bases and the J gene end by 9 bases; junction bases not matched to a gene: 8. Per the germline V gene, CDR1 is SGHTA and CDR2 is FQGNSA. The CDR3 is made up of 14 amino acids. CDR3 region: CASSLSGQGGEQFF. CDR3 nucleotides: TGTGCCAGCAGCCTATCGGGACAGGGAGGTGAGCAGTTCTTC.

The genes are TRBV2 and TRBJ1-4; no reliable D call. The germline gives CDR1 SNHLY, CDR2 FYNNEI. Trimming stripped 2 bases from V and 8 bases from J, with 12 bases between. There are 14 residues in the CDR3. For the CDR3, the DNA is TGTGCCAGCAGTGAACTGCGGATTGGGGAAAAACTGTTTTTT. Amino acid sequence: CASSELRIGEKLFF.

The V gene is TRBV29-1, the J gene TRBJ1-1; 8 bases align to TRBD1. Per germline, CDR1 SQVTM and CDR2 ANQGSEA. J was trimmed by 3 bases and V by 2 bases; bases with no gene match: 2. The CDR3 sequence is 13 residues long. CDR3 in DNA: TGCAGCGTTGAACGGGACAGGCACACTGAAGCTTTCTTT. The encoded protein is CSVERDRHTEAFF.

This clone came up a few times. The chain recombines TRBV30 with TRBJ2-7, with D possibly TRBD1 on 6 matching bases. CDR1 is GTSNPN and CDR2 is SVGIG in the germline V gene (reference sequence). The CDR3 contains 14 residues. Between the trimmed V and J ends, which lost 3 bases and 0 bases, there was a span of 12 bases. In DNA form, the CDR3 reads TGTGCCTGGAGACCCGACAGGTACTCCTACGAGCAGTACTTC. Its protein product is CAWRPDRYSYEQYF.